The 2 T cell receptor beta chains below come from one sample, sequenced in a study of T cells in Graves' hyperthyroidism and ophthalmopathy (dated by TCRdb to about 2019). The library was prepared using multiplex PCR. TCRdb records Illumina HiSeq 2000 as the sequencer. The TCR beta CDR3 regions were amplified from the RNA transcripts. A first-round RT-PCR of the TCR CDR3 used the HTBI primer set with the Qiagen OneStep RT-PCR kit. TCRdb itself trimmed the public reads at Q25 with fastp, ran MiXCR and retained productive beta chains. Rows are combined by CDR3 protein, so each entry shows the most common genes and DNA. The sample has 350,000 to 400,000 distinct CDR3 sequences on record, roughly 18% of them singletons. 40% of the sample rests with the top ten. Sequenced: blood. These receptor sequences come from a man aged 18 to 30 with Graves' ophthalmopathy.

There are a few counts of this clonotype. The CDR3 region has the DNA TGTGCCAGCAGCTTAGAAAGGGGCTGGGCGAATGAGCAGTTCTTC. This gives the protein CASSLERGWANEQFF. This sequence joins TRBV7-2 and TRBJ2-1; perhaps TRBD1 as D (5 bases). V shed 1 base and J shed 7 bases, with 14 bases lying between them. Germline CDR1 reads SGHTA; CDR2 reads FQGNSA. CDR3 size: 15 residues.

V is TRBV11-2 and J is TRBJ1-5, with unresolved D. Germline V gives CDR1 SGHAT, CDR2 FQNNGV. The CDR3 loop spans 15 amino acids. Trimming took 9 bases from V and 5 from J, leaving 20 bases between them. Written as DNA, the CDR3 is TGTGCCAGGAGGTATGGGAGGGTCACCCATCAGCCCCAGCATTTT. Its translation: CARRYGRVTHQPQHF. The full variable domain, completed using reference TRBV11-2 and TRBJ1-5, is EAGVAQSPRYKIIEKRQSVAFWCNPISGHATLYWYQQILGQGPKLLIQFQNNGVVDDSQLPKDRFSAERLKGVDSTLKIQPAKLEDSAVYLCARRYGRVTHQPQHFGDGTRLSIL.